The entry below describes one TCR beta chain. The antigen is undetermined. Per the germline V gene, CDR1 is SEHNR and CDR2 is FQNEAQ (reference sequence). V was clipped by 5 bases and J by 2 bases, with 11 bases between them. This CDR3 is built from 14 residues. Researchers ran the PCR with 60 Vbeta and 13 Jbeta primers. Profiling relied on immunoSEQ multiplex PCR, and the TCRdb table lists in-frame clones only, not all of them. The repertoire shows roughly 80,000 clones; the top ten hold around 1.2%. This sample is drawn from a study of cytomegalovirus exposure and HLA in healthy donors. The donors, nominally healthy at sampling, likely had unrecorded immune exposures. The study's findings and limits: Sequencing depth across donors, presence/absence analyses assumed, was roughly uniform. Per published reports, the classifier diagnosed cytomegalovirus status with high specificity and sensitivity.

The receptor's source is a woman aged 25 to 39 in good health and CMV-seronegative. The sample consisted of PBMCs. The chain employs TRBV7-9 and TRBJ2-3; the D gene is possibly TRBD1 (6 bases). CDR3 DNA sequence: TGTGCCAGCAGCCGGACAGAGTTCACAGATACGCAGTATTTT. Amino acid sequence: CASSRTEFTDTQYF.